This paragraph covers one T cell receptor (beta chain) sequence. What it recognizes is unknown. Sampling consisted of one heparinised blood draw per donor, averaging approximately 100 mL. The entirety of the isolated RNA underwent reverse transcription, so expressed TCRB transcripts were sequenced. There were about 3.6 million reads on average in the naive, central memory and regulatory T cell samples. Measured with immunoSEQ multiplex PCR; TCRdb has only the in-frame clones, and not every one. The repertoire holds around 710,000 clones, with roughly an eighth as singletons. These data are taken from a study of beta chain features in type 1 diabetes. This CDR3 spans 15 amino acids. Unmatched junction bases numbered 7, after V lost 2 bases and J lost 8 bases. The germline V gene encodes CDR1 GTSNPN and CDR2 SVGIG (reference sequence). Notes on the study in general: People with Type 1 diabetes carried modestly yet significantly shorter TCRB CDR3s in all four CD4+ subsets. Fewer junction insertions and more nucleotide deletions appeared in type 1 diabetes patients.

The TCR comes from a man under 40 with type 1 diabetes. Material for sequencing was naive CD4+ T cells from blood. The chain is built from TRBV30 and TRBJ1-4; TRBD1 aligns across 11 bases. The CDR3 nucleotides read TGTGCCTGGAGTTCCGGGACAGGGGGGAACGAAAAACTGTTTTTT. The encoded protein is CAWSSGTGGNEKLFF.